The clone carrying this T cell receptor beta chain was counted only a few times. Per the authors' pipeline: Researchers report that nucleated cell counts were estimated from reference gene primer amplification. Sequencing used immunoSEQ multiplex PCR; TCRdb keeps in-frame clones, though not all of them. That table is the source of V, J and clone size, and D and trimming were worked out from the DNA. Among roughly 16,000 clones listed, around 77% were seen once. The record originates from a study of blood T cell repertoires in COVID-19. In the study overall: Donors in the United States, Italy and Spain gave samples during acute or convalescent COVID-19. T cells, B-cell-depleted T cells, or PBMCs supplied cDNA or gDNA.

The CDR3 spans 16 residues. The ends lost 5 bases at V and 0 bases at J; junction bases unmatched: 9. From germline, CDR1 is SEHNR and CDR2 FQNEAQ (reference sequence). The V gene is TRBV7-9, the J gene TRBJ2-7, with 8 bases fitting TRBD1. This clonotype was sampled from a human donor in a cohort sampled during active COVID-19. The sequenced material came from peripheral blood. CDR3 nucleotide sequence: TGTGCCAGCAGCCTTGGAGGGCAGGGGGCCTCCTACGAGCAGTACTTC. This sequence encodes CASSLGGQGASYEQYF. The full variable domain, with the rest looked up from reference TRBV7-9 and TRBJ2-7, is DTGVSQNPRHKITKRGQNVTFRCDPISEHNRLYWYRQTLGQGPEFLTYFQNEAQLEKSRLLSDRFSAERPKGSFSTLEIQRTEQGDSAMYLCASSLGGQGASYEQYFGPGTRLTVT.